The rows below give T cell receptor beta chains drawn from one sample of a study of STAT3 mutations in large granular lymphocyte leukemia. Produced via immunoSEQ multiplex PCR; TCRdb's table is partial and in-frame only. The data hold 1,100 or so clones, with 34% observed a single time. Material for sequencing was PBMCs. The receptors were gathered from a human donor with T large granular lymphocyte leukemia. Some clones in this sample may be carry-over from other donors' samples. Both conserved end residues are trimmed from each CDR3.

J | V | CDR3
TRBJ1-4 | TRBV30 | ACLGQTNEKLF
TRBJ1-1 | TRBV4-3 | ASSQGNTEAF
TRBJ1-4 | TRBV7-9 | ASSLSGQVEKLF
TRBJ2-7 | TRBV5-1 | ASSFGTGHSYEQY
TRBJ1-2 | TRBV23-1 | ASSPPGQGECGYT
TRBJ2-2 | TRBV30 | AWSVRRGPTGELF
TRBJ1-5 | TRBV25-1 | ASSVLNQPQH
TRBJ1-2 | TRBV18 | ASSPNYGYT
TRBJ1-1 | TRBV5-1 | ASSSYEGAEAF
TRBJ1-2 | TRBV9 | ASSVDHTANYGYT
TRBJ2-5 | TRBV5-6 | ASNPGLGAQH
TRBJ1-6 | TRBV30 | AWSAGQDNSPLH
TRBJ2-3 | TRBV30 | AWSVSLAGVSTDTQY
TRBJ1-2 | TRBV13 | ASSVGGQGYGYT
TRBJ1-2 | TRBV13 | ASSLEQGASYT
TRBJ1-5 | TRBV28 | ASSLHTDNQPQH
TRBJ1-2 | TRBV7-9 | ASSLGQGNYGYT
TRBJ2-7 | TRBV18 | ASSPPGPGRSGEQY
TRBJ2-1 | TRBV30 | AWSAGAGSYNEQF
TRBJ2-5 | TRBV5-1 | ASSEKGGWETQY
TRBJ2-7 | TRBV5-6 | ASSFGLADYEQY
TRBJ1-5 | TRBV4-1 | ASSHRTADQPQH
TRBJ1-1 | TRBV29-1 | SSHTGGNTEAF
TRBJ2-7 | TRBV7-9 | ASSPPGLLTYEQY
TRBJ1-1 | TRBV6-5 | ASSYARNTEAF
TRBJ2-1 | TRBV14 | ASSQDMGEYNEQF
TRBJ2-7 | TRBV30 | AWSTTGTFEQY
TRBJ2-5 | TRBV7-9 | ASSGTGGAVLETQY
TRBJ2-4 | TRBV5-5 | ASSLPGKNIQY
TRBJ2-7 | TRBV10-2 | ASSSGTSGRGYEQY
TRBJ2-7 | TRBV5-1 | ASSARRWDRGPYEQY
TRBJ2-5 | TRBV30 | AWSGPGTQY
TRBJ1-1 | TRBV29-1 | SAPGTGNTEAF
TRBJ2-7 | TRBV30 | AWTGTYEQY
TRBJ2-3 | TRBV6-6 | ASSDNTDTQY
TRBJ1-1 | TRBV30 | AWSFGTEAF